Listed below are T cell receptor beta chains from one sample, sequenced in a study of T cell changes during pregnancy in multiple sclerosis. The method was immunoSEQ multiplex PCR; TCRdb's version includes in-frame clones alone and lacks a portion of them. The sample carries roughly 72,000 clones, 94% recorded once. The specimen comprised CD4+ T cells from peripheral blood mononuclear cells, sampled after pregnancy. The receptors stem from a female donor with multiple sclerosis, enrolled in a pregnancy study. Both conserved end residues are part of each CDR3. Clone sizes are given selectively: once, few, many, or a class where the clone is expanded.

size	V	CDR3
-	TRBV2	CASREQSTQYF
-	TRBV7-8	CASSLAGGRYEQYF
-	TRBV11-2	CASSPRGQLTDTQYF
-	TRBV18	CASSPIATNEQFF
-	TRBV7-2	CASSLGGGQGYEQYF
-	TRBV18	CASSPGQGEKDTQYF
-	TRBV5-1	CASSFRDPRYEQYF
-	TRBV10-3	CAILPDRGNEQFF
-	TRBV28	CASSLSVAYEQYF
-	TRBV5-4	CASSSLGQGAVGTEAFF
-	TRBV5-1	CASRSGLADTGELFF
-	TRBV2	CASIALFMHSYEQYF
-	TRBV29-1	CSVVRLAGTDTQYF
-	TRBV15	CATSRDLATSYNEQFF
-	TRBV9	CASSVLPGAFTDTQYF
-	TRBV4-1	CASSQAAAETQYF
-	TRBV5-1	CASSLAWDRGSYEQYF
-	TRBV9	CASSVGQGNYGYTF
-	TRBV5-1	CASSLGRGQVTEQYF
-	TRBV20-1	CSAPRTDSVF
-	TRBV5-4	CAMKRGGSYEQYF
-	TRBV7-8	CASGTSGAYNEQFF
-	TRBV7-2	CASSSYYGEETQYF
-	TRBV5-1	CASSWGTGILDTEAFF
once	TRBV19	CASSNPGQGSETQYF
-	TRBV7-9	CASSFDRAYGYTF